This TCR beta chain derives from a study of PD-1 blockade in classical Hodgkin lymphoma. The protocol was immunoSEQ multiplex PCR, while the TCRdb copy is restricted to in-frame clones and leaves out a portion. The data contain 37,000 or so clones, about 90% of them seen just once; the ten biggest clones take up around 7.7%. Every patient experienced relapse after autologous stem cell transplantation, and brentuximab vedotin exposure varied. V lost 0 bases and J lost 2, with 16 bases in between. The CDR3 has 16 residues. Germline CDR1 reads SQVTM; CDR2 reads ANQGSEA. The source was peripheral blood mononuclear cells (PBMCs), collected before the second cycle of nivolumab. The rearrangement links TRBV29-1 to TRBJ2-5, with a possible D match to TRBD1 (5 bases). The receptor was isolated from a human donor with classical Hodgkin lymphoma. The CDR3 loop is CSVEDGGETGQETQYF. The CDR3 nucleotides read TGCAGCGTTGAAGATGGTGGGGAAACAGGACAAGAGACCCAGTACTTC.